These T cell receptor beta chains were read from a single sample in a study of CD8 T cells in Susac syndrome. One entry per CDR3 protein, called by TCRdb with MiXCR from the immunoSEQ multiplex PCR reads. The sample yields 180,000 or so distinct CDR3 sequences, around 94% seen once. Sequences were obtained from CD4+ T cells from PBMCs. These receptors all stem from a human donor in good health. The CDR3 runs from the conserved cysteine through the conserved F or W. A D gene is named only where the DNA matches it firmly. Not all rows give a size; the values are once, few, many and, for expanded clones, a class.

TRBV7-2,TRBJ1-2,NA,NA,CASSSGILYGYTF,TGTGCCAGCAGCTCAGGAATTCTCTATGGCTACACCTTC
TRBV4-3,TRBJ2-5,few,NA,CASSQAGGETQYF,TGTGCCAGCAGCCAAGCGGGTGGGGAGACCCAGTACTTC
TRBV7-2,TRBJ1-2,NA,NA,CASSLGQGGYTF,TGTGCCAGCAGCTTAGGGCAGGGAGGCTACACCTTC
TRBV20-1,TRBJ2-3,NA,TRBD2,CSAPGTSGGASTDTQYF,TGCAGTGCTCCCGGGACTAGCGGGGGAGCTAGCACAGATACGCAGTATTTT
TRBV20-1,TRBJ1-2,NA,TRBD1,CSAAGTGTYGYTF,TGCAGTGCTGCCGGGACAGGGACCTATGGCTACACCTTC
TRBV5-4,TRBJ2-7,NA,TRBD1,CASSGTGIHEQYF,TGTGCCAGCAGCGGGACAGGGATCCACGAGCAGTACTTC
TRBV13,TRBJ2-1,once,TRBD2,CASSPGRGTKYNEQFF,TGTGCCAGCAGCCCCGGGAGGGGGACAAAGTACAATGAGCAGTTCTTC
TRBV24-1,TRBJ2-1,NA,NA,CATSDSLGYNEQFF,TGTGCCACCAGTGATTCGCTTGGGTACAATGAGCAGTTCTTC
TRBV21-1,TRBJ2-5,NA,NA,CASSKDRTGQETQYF,TGTGCCAGCAGCAAAGACAGAACGGGGCAAGAGACCCAGTACTTC
TRBV6-1,TRBJ2-7,NA,TRBD1,CASRETGPNEQYF,TGTGCCAGCAGAGAGACAGGGCCGAACGAGCAGTACTTC
TRBV6-6,TRBJ1-6,NA,NA,CASTLGDSPLHF,TGTGCCAGCACCCTTGGGGATTCACCCCTCCACTTT
TRBV6-2/TRBV6-3,TRBJ2-1,NA,TRBD1,CASSTGQGAYNEQFF,TGTGCCAGCAGTACGGGACAGGGGGCCTACAATGAGCAGTTCTTC
TRBV4-3,TRBJ1-1,NA,TRBD1,CASSQTGSMNTEAFF,TGCGCCAGCAGCCAGACAGGGAGCATGAACACTGAAGCTTTCTTT
TRBV20-1,TRBJ2-5,NA,TRBD2,CSAGATSGDRETQYF,TGCAGTGCCGGGGCGACTAGCGGGGACCGGGAGACCCAGTACTTC
TRBV5-4,TRBJ1-1,NA,TRBD1,CASSLGQGANTEAFF,TGTGCCAGCAGCTTGGGCCAGGGGGCGAACACTGAAGCTTTCTTT
TRBV7-9,TRBJ1-2,NA,TRBD1,CASSPMTPTGGYGYTF,TGTGCCAGCAGCCCGATGACTCCCACAGGGGGATATGGCTACACCTTC
TRBV5-1,TRBJ2-7,NA,TRBD2,CASSLNGLAGTTEQYF,TGCGCCAGCAGCTTGAACGGGCTAGCGGGGACCACCGAGCAGTACTTC
TRBV27,TRBJ1-1,NA,NA,CASRPGSFLKGAFF,TGTGCCAGCAGACCCGGGTCCTTTCTGAAGGGAGCTTTCTTT
TRBV2,TRBJ2-5,NA,TRBD1,CASSFGQEETQYF,TGTGCCAGCAGTTTTGGACAGGAGGAGACCCAGTACTTC
TRBV7-2,TRBJ1-1,NA,NA,CASSSNRVYGTEAFF,TGTGCCAGCAGCTCTAACAGGGTTTACGGCACTGAAGCTTTCTTT
TRBV7-2,TRBJ1-6,NA,NA,CASSLAGGSPLHF,TGTGCCAGCAGCTTAGCGGGAGGTTCACCCCTCCACTTT
TRBV6-2/TRBV6-3,TRBJ1-2,once,NA,CASSSAVNYGYTF,TGTGCCAGCAGTTCGGCGGTGAATTATGGCTACACCTTC
TRBV3-1,TRBJ2-3,NA,TRBD1,CASSSLGGTGGTDTQYF,TGTGCCAGCAGCTCCCTGGGAGGGACAGGGGGCACAGATACGCAGTATTTT
TRBV29-1,TRBJ2-2,NA,NA,CSVGLLTGELFF,TGCAGCGTCGGGCTACTCACCGGGGAGCTGTTTTTT
TRBV29-1,TRBJ2-1,NA,TRBD2,CSVAPSGGRSSYNEQFF,TGCAGCGTTGCCCCTAGCGGGGGGAGAAGCTCCTACAATGAGCAGTTCTTC
TRBV7-3,TRBJ2-7,NA,TRBD1,CASSPDRAEFYEQYF,TGTGCCAGCAGTCCGGACAGGGCTGAGTTCTACGAGCAGTACTTC
TRBV18,TRBJ1-6,NA,NA,CASSPRGSESSYNSPLHF,TGTGCCAGCTCACCCAGGGGATCGGAGAGCTCCTATAATTCACCCCTCCACTTT
TRBV7-8,TRBJ1-5,NA,NA,CASSQRGASSNQPQHF,TGTGCCAGCAGCCAAAGGGGGGCGTCGAGCAATCAGCCCCAGCATTTT
TRBV20-1,TRBJ1-2,NA,NA,CSPKTTGPSGYTF,TGCAGTCCTAAAACTACAGGCCCGTCGGGCTACACCTTC
TRBV25-1,TRBJ2-1,NA,TRBD1,CASSELDRVNEQFF,TGTGCCAGCAGTGAATTAGACAGGGTCAATGAGCAGTTCTTC
TRBV20-1,TRBJ1-1,once,TRBD1,CSAIQGAETEAFF,TGCAGTGCTATCCAGGGGGCAGAAACTGAAGCTTTCTTT
TRBV4-1,TRBJ1-1,few,NA,CASSQDRRGAEAFF,TGCGCCAGCAGCCAAGATCGGCGGGGCGCTGAAGCTTTCTTT
TRBV3-1,TRBJ2-6,NA,NA,CASSSRGVGANVLTF,TGTGCCAGCAGCTCGAGGGGCGTGGGGGCCAACGTCCTGACTTTC
TRBV20-1,TRBJ1-5,NA,NA,CSASVLDSNQPQHF,TGCAGTGCTTCTGTCCTCGATAGCAATCAGCCCCAGCATTTT
TRBV7-2,TRBJ2-7,NA,NA,CASSLLGRGYEQYF,TGTGCCAGCAGCTTACTAGGCAGGGGCTACGAGCAGTACTTC
TRBV29-1,TRBJ2-3,NA,NA,CSVSTGVRTDTQYF,TGCAGCGTCTCGACTGGGGTTCGCACAGATACGCAGTATTTT
TRBV15,TRBJ1-2,NA,NA,CATSRDPRTDNGYTF,TGTGCCACCAGCAGAGATCCCCGGACGGATAATGGCTACACCTTC
TRBV5-4,TRBJ1-2,NA,TRBD1,CASSAGQGGKDYGYTF,TGTGCCAGCAGCGCCGGACAGGGGGGGAAGGACTATGGCTACACCTTC
TRBV6-1,TRBJ1-1,NA,TRBD1,CASKAQGDTEAFF,TGTGCCAGCAAAGCCCAGGGGGACACTGAAGCTTTCTTT
TRBV18,TRBJ2-4,NA,NA,CASSPPELTKNIQYF,TGTGCCAGCTCACCACCGGAACTTACCAAAAACATTCAGTACTTC
TRBV20-1,TRBJ2-5,NA,NA,CSANGGETQYF,TGCAGTGCAAATGGGGGAGAGACCCAGTACTTC
TRBV20-1,TRBJ1-2,NA,TRBD1,CSAKTQGAGGYTF,TGCAGTGCTAAGACGCAGGGGGCGGGTGGCTACACCTTC
TRBV7-2,TRBJ2-1,NA,NA,CASSLARAYNEQFF,TGTGCCAGCAGCTTAGCCCGAGCCTACAATGAGCAGTTCTTC
TRBV11-3,TRBJ2-1,NA,TRBD2,CASSLEAGGQYPQFF,TGTGCCAGCAGCTTAGAGGCGGGGGGTCAGTACCCCCAGTTCTTC
TRBV18,TRBJ1-6,NA,NA,CASSPGQPDNSPLHF,TGTGCCAGCTCACCCGGACAGCCGGATAATTCACCCCTCCACTTT
TRBV14,TRBJ2-5,NA,NA,CASSQDLQVQETQYF,TGTGCCAGCAGCCAAGATCTCCAGGTCCAAGAGACCCAGTACTTC
TRBV5-6,TRBJ1-1,NA,TRBD1,CASSFDRVAEAFF,TGTGCCAGCAGCTTTGACAGGGTAGCTGAAGCTTTCTTT
TRBV12-3/TRBV12-4,TRBJ1-1,NA,TRBD1,CASTTGGTEAFF,TGTGCCAGCACCACAGGGGGCACTGAAGCTTTCTTT
TRBV5-1,TRBJ2-2,NA,TRBD1,CASSFGQGPGGELFF,TGCGCCAGCAGCTTTGGACAGGGACCAGGCGGGGAGCTGTTTTTT
TRBV20-1,TRBJ1-6,NA,NA,CSARETYSPLHF,TGCAGTGCTCGCGAGACTTATTCACCCCTCCACTTT
TRBV28,TRBJ1-5,NA,NA,CASSSPGVSNQPQHF,TGTGCCAGCAGCTCCCCGGGAGTTAGCAATCAGCCCCAGCATTTT